Listed below are T cell receptor beta chains from one sample, sequenced in a study of CD4 T cells in relation to SARS-CoV-2 and coronaviruses. Only in-frame clones appear in the TCRdb table, and some are missing; sequencing was by immunoSEQ multiplex PCR. The sample carries some 29,000 clones, over 75% recorded once. These receptors have no identified antigens. Sequencing used CD4+ T cells from PBMCs, cultured in vitro. The receptor set was obtained from a human donor in good health. CDR3s leave out the opening cysteine and the closing phenylalanine or tryptophan.

V,J,CDR3
TRBV2,TRBJ1-5,ASSDLYSNQPQH
TRBV18,TRBJ1-2,ASSPSGTGMNYGYT
TRBV4-1,TRBJ1-4,ASSHGQGLGEKLF
TRBV7-9,TRBJ1-6,ASSRGQAPSPLH
TRBV7-6,TRBJ2-3,ASSMRAMRELWDTQY
TRBV7-9,TRBJ2-7,ASSYPGLGSYEQY
TRBV13,TRBJ2-1,ASSLSPAGDLNEQF
TRBV6-5,TRBJ2-1,ASSSYRATSYNEQF
TRBV18,TRBJ1-3,ASSPLDISGNTIY
TRBV7-2,TRBJ2-7,ASSPASGSYEQY
TRBV6-2/TRBV6-3,TRBJ2-1,ASSYRSVGGEQF
TRBV12-3/TRBV12-4,TRBJ2-1,ASSGLAGLEQF
TRBV7-9,TRBJ2-6,ASSLEGAGANVLT
TRBV28,TRBJ2-7,ASSTSGWDRGFYEQY
TRBV2,TRBJ2-1,ASSEASGRSYNEQF
TRBV7-2,TRBJ2-7,ASSSYRRTSVYEQY
TRBV4-1,TRBJ1-5,ASSDSGRNQPQH
TRBV19,TRBJ2-1,ASRESGTGGYNEQF
TRBV5-1,TRBJ1-1,ASSPYNLFVGAF
TRBV7-9,TRBJ2-5,ASSSGDSYQETQY
TRBV3-1/TRBV3-2,TRBJ1-2,ASSPEGGFGGYT
TRBV7-3,TRBJ1-2,ASSFGMDKGYT
TRBV7-9,TRBJ2-7,ASSTLRGHQVYEQY
TRBV7-3,TRBJ2-1,ASSSRTSGTTYNEQF
TRBV5-1,TRBJ1-4,ASSLVGGDEKLF
TRBV11-2,TRBJ1-1,ASSLIGVVGTEAF
TRBV19,TRBJ2-5,ASSKPGLAAGGETQY
TRBV7-7,TRBJ2-1,ASSLGTSSSNEQF